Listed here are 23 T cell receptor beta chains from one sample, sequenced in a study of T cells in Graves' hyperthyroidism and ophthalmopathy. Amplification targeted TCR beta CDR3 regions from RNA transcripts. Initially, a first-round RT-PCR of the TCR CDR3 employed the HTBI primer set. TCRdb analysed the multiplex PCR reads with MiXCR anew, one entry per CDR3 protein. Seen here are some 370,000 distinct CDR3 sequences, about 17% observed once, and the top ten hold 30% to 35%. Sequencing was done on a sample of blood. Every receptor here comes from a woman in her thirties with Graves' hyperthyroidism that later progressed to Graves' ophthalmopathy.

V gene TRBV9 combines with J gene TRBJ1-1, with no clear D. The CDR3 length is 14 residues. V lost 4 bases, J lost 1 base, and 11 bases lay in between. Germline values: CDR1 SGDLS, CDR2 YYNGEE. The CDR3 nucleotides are TGTGCCAGCAGCCCTAGTCGAGGGAACACTGAAGCTTTCTTT. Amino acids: CASSPSRGNTEAFF.

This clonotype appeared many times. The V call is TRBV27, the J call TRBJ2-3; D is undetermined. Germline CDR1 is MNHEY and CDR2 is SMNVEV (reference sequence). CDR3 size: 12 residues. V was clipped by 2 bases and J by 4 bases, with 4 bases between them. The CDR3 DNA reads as TGTGCCAGCAGTTTACCGGCAGATACGCAGTATTTT. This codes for CASSLPADTQYF.

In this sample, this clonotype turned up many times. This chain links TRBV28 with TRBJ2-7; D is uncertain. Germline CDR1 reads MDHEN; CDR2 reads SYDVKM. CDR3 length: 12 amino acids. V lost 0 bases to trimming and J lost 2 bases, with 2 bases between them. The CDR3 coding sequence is TGTGCCAGCAGTTTATGGGCCTACGAGCAGTACTTC. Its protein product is CASSLWAYEQYF. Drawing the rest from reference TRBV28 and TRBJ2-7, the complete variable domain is DVKVTQSSRYLVKRTGEKVFLECVQDMDHENMFWYRQDPGLGLRLIYFSYDVKMKEKGDIPEGYSVSREKKERFSLILESASTNQTSMYLCASSLWAYEQYFGPGTRLTVT.

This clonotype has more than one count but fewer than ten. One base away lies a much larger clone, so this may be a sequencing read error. The CDR3 DNA sequence: TGTGCCAGCAGTCTTCCAGGGGGCCGGTTGAGGGCTGAAGCTTCCTTT. Amino acid sequence: CASSLPGGRLRAEASF. This sequence joins TRBV6-2 or TRBV6-3 and TRBJ1-1; 8 positions agree with TRBD1. Per the germline V gene, CDR1 is MNHEY and CDR2 is SVGEGT. This CDR3 is 16 amino acids long.

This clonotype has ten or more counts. This CDR3 is CASRRGFPNTEAFF. The CDR3 bases are TGTGCCAGTCGAAGAGGGTTCCCGAACACTGAAGCTTTCTTT. The chain combines TRBV19 with TRBJ1-1, with unresolved D. Trimming shortened V by 8 bases and J by 1 base, and 14 bases separated the two germline ends. This CDR3 spans 14 amino acids. Germline V gene sequence: CDR1 LNHDA, CDR2 SQIVND (reference sequence).

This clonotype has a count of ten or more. CDR3 DNA: TGTGCCAGCCACAGACCGGAGCAGGGTGAAAAACTGTTTTTT. Its protein is CASHRPEQGEKLFF. V is TRBV18 and J is TRBJ1-4; TRBD1 might be the D (5 bases). V was pared by 8 bases and J by 7 bases, with 17 bases between. The CDR3 totals 14 residues. Germline CDR1 and CDR2: KGHSH and LQKENI. Full variable domain (outside the CDR3, taken from reference TRBV18 and TRBJ1-4): NAGVMQNPRHLVRRRGQEARLRCSPMKGHSHVYWYRQLPEEGLKFMVYLQKENIIDESGMPKERFSAEFPKEGPSILRIQQVVRGDSAAYFCASHRPEQGEKLFFGSGTQLSVL.

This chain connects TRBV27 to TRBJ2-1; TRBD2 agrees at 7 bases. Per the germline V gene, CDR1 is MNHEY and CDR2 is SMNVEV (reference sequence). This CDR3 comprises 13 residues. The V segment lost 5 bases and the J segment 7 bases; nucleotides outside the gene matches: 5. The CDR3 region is CASSVLGRNEQFF. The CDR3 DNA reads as TGTGCCAGCAGTGTGCTCGGGAGGAATGAGCAGTTCTTC.

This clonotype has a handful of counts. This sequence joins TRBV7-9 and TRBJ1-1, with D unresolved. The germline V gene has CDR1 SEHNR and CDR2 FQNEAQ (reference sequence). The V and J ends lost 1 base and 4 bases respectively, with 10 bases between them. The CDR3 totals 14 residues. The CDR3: CASSLVVGSTEAFF. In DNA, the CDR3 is TGTGCCAGCAGCTTAGTTGTGGGGAGCACTGAAGCTTTCTTT.

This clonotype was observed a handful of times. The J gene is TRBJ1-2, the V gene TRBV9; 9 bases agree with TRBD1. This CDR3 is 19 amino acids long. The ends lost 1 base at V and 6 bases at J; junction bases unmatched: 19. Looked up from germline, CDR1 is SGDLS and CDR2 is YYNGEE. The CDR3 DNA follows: TGTGCCAGCAGCGTAAACCCCGTCGGGACAGGGCGATTTGGGCATGGCTACACCTTC. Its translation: CASSVNPVGTGRFGHGYTF.

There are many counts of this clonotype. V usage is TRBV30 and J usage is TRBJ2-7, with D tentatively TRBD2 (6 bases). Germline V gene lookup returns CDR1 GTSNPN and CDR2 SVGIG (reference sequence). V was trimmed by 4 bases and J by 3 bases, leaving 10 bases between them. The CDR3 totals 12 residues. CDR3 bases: TGTGCCTGGACGTTGGGGGGCTACGAGCAGTACTTC. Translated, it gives CAWTLGGYEQYF. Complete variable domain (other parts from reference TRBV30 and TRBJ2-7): SQTIHQWPATLVQPVGSPLSLECTVEGTSNPNLYWYRQAAGRGLQLLFYSVGIGQISSEVPQNLSASRPQDRQFILSSKKLLLSDSGFYLCAWTLGGYEQYFGPGTRLTVT.

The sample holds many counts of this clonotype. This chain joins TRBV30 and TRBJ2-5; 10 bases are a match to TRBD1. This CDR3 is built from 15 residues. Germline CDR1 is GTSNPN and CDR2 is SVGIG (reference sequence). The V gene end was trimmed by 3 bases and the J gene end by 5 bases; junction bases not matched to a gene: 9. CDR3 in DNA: TGTGCCTGGAGACCCAAGACAGGGGGCTGGGAGACCCAGTACTTC. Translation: CAWRPKTGGWETQYF. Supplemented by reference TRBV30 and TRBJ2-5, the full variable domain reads SQTIHQWPATLVQPVGSPLSLECTVEGTSNPNLYWYRQAAGRGLQLLFYSVGIGQISSEVPQNLSASRPQDRQFILSSKKLLLSDSGFYLCAWRPKTGGWETQYFGPGTRLLVL.

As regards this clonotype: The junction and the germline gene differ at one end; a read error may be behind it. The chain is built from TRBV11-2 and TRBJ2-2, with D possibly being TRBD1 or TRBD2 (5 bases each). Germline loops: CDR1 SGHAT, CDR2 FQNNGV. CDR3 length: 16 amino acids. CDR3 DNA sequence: TGTGCCAACAGCTCGGTGAAAGGGACGGGCACCGGGGAGCTGTTTTTT. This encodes CANSSVKGTGTGELFF.

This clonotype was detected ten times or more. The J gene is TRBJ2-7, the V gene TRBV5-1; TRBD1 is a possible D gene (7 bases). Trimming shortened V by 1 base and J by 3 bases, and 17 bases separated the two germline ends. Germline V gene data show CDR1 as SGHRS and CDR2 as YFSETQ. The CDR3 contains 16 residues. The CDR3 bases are TGCGCCAGCAGCTTGTCAGTCAGGGGGGAGTACTACGAGCAGTACTTC. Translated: CASSLSVRGEYYEQYF.

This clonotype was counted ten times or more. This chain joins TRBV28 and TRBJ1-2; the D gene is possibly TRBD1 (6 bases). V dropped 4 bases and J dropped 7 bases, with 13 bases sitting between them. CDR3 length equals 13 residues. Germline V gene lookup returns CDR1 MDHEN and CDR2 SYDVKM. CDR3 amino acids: CASSSGVLAGYTF. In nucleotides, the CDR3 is TGTGCCAGCAGTTCAGGGGTTCTGGCTGGCTACACCTTC.

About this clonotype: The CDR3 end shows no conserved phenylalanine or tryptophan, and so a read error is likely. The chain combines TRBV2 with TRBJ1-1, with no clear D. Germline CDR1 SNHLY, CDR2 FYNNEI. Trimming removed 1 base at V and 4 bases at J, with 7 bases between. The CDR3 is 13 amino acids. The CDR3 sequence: CASSEGLSTEAFS. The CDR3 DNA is TGTGCCAGCAGTGAAGGTCTGAGCACTGAAGCTTTCTCT.

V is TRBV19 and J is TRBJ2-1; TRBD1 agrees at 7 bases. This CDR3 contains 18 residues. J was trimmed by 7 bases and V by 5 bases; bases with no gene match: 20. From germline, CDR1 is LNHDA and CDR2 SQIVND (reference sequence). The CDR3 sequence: CASSSGPQGTKTSNEQFF. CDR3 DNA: TGTGCCAGTAGTTCCGGACCACAGGGGACGAAGACCTCGAATGAGCAGTTCTTC.

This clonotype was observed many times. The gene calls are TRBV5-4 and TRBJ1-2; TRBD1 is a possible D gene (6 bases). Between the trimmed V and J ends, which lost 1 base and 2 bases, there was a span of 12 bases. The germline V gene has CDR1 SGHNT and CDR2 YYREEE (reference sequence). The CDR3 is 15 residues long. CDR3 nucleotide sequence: TGTGCCAGCAGCTTGTCCACAGGGCTCAACTATGGCTACACCTTC. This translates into CASSLSTGLNYGYTF.

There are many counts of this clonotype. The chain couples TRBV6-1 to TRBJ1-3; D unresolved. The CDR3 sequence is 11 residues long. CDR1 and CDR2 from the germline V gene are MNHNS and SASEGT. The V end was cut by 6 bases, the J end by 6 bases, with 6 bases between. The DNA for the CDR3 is TGTGCCAGCAGATTGGAAAACACCATATATTTT. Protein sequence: CASRLENTIYF.

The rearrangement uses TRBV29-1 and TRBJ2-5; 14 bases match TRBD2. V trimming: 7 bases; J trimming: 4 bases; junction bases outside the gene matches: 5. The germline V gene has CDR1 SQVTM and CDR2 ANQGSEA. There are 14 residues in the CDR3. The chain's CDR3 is CSASGLAGGETQYF. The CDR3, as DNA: TGCAGCGCCTCCGGACTAGCGGGAGGAGAGACCCAGTACTTC.

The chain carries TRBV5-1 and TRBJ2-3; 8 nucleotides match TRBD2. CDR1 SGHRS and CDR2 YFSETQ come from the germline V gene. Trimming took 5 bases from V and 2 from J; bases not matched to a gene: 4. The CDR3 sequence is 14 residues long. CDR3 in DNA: TGCGCCAGCAGGCCGGGGGGGACCACAGATACGCAGTATTTT. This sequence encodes CASRPGGTTDTQYF.

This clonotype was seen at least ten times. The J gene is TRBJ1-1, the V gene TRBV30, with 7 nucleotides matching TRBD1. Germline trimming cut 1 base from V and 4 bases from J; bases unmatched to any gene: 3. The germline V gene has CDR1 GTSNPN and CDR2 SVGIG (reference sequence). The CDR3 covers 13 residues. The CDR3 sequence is CAWSDQGVTEAFF. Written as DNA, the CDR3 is TGTGCCTGGAGTGATCAGGGGGTCACTGAAGCTTTCTTT.

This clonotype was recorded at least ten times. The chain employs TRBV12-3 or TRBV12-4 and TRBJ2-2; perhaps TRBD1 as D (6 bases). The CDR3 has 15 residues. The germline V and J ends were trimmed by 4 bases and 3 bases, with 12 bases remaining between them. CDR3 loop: CASSYRDTYTGELFF. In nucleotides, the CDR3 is TGTGCCAGCAGTTACCGGGACACATACACCGGGGAGCTGTTTTTT.

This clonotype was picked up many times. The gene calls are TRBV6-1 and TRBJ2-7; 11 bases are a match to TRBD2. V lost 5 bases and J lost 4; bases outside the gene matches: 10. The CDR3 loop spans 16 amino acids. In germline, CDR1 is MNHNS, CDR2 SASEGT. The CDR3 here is CASSYLSGRVEYEQYF. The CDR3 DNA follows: TGTGCCAGCAGTTACCTTAGCGGGAGGGTAGAATACGAGCAGTACTTC.